The entry that follows covers one T cell receptor (beta chain) sequence. Antigen unknown. The data were obtained in a study of post-analysis software for immune sequencing data. General study results and limits: Patients used a few TRBV segments, including TRBV5-6, TRBV5-1 and TRBV20-1, more often than controls. Samples from a shared batch, those prepared together, strongly co-clustered by F measure. Controls significantly exceeded multiple sclerosis patients in normalized Chao1 diversity.

Germline V gene lookup returns CDR1 SGHRS and CDR2 YFSETQ. The V end was cut by 0 bases, the J end by 0 bases, with 15 bases between. This CDR3 is 17 amino acids long. Unique molecular identifiers were built into the TCR beta cDNA libraries. Input populations of about 0.9 to 10 million T cells gave rise to hundreds of thousands of cDNA molecules. MiXCR, applied by TCRdb to the PCR reads, yields one record per CDR3 protein. Among about 820,000 distinct CDR3 sequences listed, roughly half were seen once. Sequencing used blood. This sequence originates from a girl between 10 and 17 years old with multiple sclerosis. The V gene is TRBV5-1, the J gene TRBJ1-1, with TRBD1 as a possible D gene (6 bases). CDR3 protein: CASSLVQGGSVNTEAFF. CDR3 sequence (DNA): TGCGCCAGCAGCTTGGTACAAGGGGGAAGTGTGAACACTGAAGCTTTCTTT.